The present TCR beta chain was sequenced within a study of low-dose radiotherapy and immunotherapy resistance in tumors. About the research overall: Participants in Cohort 1 were administered 0.5 Gy per fraction at 2-week intervals, to a cumulative dose of 6.5 Gy. Every two weeks patients got nivolumab 240 mg flat dose, plus ipilimumab 1 mg/kg every six weeks, intravenously. Each patient took aspirin at a dose of 300 mg by mouth once daily over the course of four cycles, with dosing beginning on cycle 1 day 1.

Indicated time point: after trial treatment. Treatment specified: LDRT plus nivolumab, ipilimumab, low-dose cyclophosphamide and aspirin (RACIN trial). Nivolumab, ipilimumab, aspirin, low-dose cyclophosphamide and low-dose radiotherapy were given to donors. Germline V gene data show CDR1 as SGHDN and CDR2 as FVKESK. The CDR3 consists of 16 residues. The ends were cut back, 1 base at V and 8 bases at J, with 17 bases in the middle. This clonotype was counted many times. TRAV and TRBV primers primed cDNA for both TCRalpha and TCRbeta. TCRs were put through 20 PCR cycles of amplification with Phusion. A constant-region primer and the V-primer adapter served as the primer pair. One entry per CDR3 protein, called by TCRdb with MiXCR from the reads. The table shows 80,000 or so distinct CDR3 sequences, with over 15% occurring only once.

The rearrangement joins TRBV14 to TRBJ1-4; D is uncertain. The source was PBMCs, collected after low-dose radiotherapy plus immunotherapy. This receptor was obtained from a male donor with prostate cancer. The CDR3 protein is CASSQVNPFRREKLFF. DNA of the CDR3: TGTGCCAGCAGCCAAGTAAATCCCTTCAGGCGGGAAAAACTGTTTTTT.